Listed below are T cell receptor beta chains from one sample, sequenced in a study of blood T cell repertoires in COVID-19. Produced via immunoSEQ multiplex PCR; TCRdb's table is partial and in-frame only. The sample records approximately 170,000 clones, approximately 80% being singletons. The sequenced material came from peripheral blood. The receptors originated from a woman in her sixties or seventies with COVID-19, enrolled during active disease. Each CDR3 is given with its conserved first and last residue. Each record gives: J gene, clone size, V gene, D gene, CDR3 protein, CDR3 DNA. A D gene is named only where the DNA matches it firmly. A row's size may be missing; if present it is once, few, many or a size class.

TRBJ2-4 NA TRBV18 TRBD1 CASSRDRGTENIQYF TGTGCCAGCTCCCGGGACAGGGGGACCGAAAACATTCAGTACTTC
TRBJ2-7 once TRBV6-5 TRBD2 CASSYAGGSGWVEQYF TGTGCCAGCAGTTACGCGGGAGGCTCAGGATGGGTCGAGCAGTACTTC
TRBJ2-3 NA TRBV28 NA CASIPPGTYTQYF TGTGCCAGCATCCCCCCGGGGACTTATACGCAGTATTTT
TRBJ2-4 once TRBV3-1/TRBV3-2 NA CASSQESSRGTKNIQYF TGTGCCAGCAGCCAAGAAAGTTCAAGAGGGACCAAAAACATTCAGTACTTC
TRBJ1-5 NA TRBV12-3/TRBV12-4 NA CASSLSGIGTQHF TGTGCCAGCAGTTTATCGGGGATTGGGACCCAGCATTTT
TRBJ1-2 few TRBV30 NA CAWSRLGGDYGYTF TGTGCCTGGAGTCGCCTGGGGGGTGACTATGGCTACACCTTC
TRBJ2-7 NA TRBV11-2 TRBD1 CASTTGTGNYEQYF TGTGCCAGCACAACCGGGACAGGTAACTACGAGCAGTACTTC
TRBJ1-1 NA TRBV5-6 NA CASSLSDKIVGTEAFF TGTGCCAGCAGCTTGTCCGACAAGATAGTTGGCACTGAAGCTTTCTTT
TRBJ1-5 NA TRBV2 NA CASSEMGREAQHF TGTGCCAGCAGTGAAATGGGCAGGGAAGCCCAGCATTTT
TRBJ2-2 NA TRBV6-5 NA CASSYDGWNTGELFF TGTGCCAGCAGTTACGACGGGTGGAACACCGGGGAGCTGTTTTTT
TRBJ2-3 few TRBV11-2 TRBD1 CASSPLTGQGYTDTQYF TGTGCCAGCAGTCCCCTCACGGGACAGGGGTACACAGATACGCAGTATTTT
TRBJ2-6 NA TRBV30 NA CAWSERQVYSGANVLTF TGTGCCTGGAGTGAACGACAGGTTTACTCTGGGGCCAACGTCCTGACTTTC
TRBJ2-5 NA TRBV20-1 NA CSASALAEGGETQYF TGCAGTGCTAGTGCGCTAGCGGAGGGGGGGGAGACCCAGTACTTC
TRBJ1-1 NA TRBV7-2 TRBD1 CASSPPQRQGAFRNTEAFF TGTGCCAGCAGCCCCCCCCAGAGGCAGGGGGCTTTCAGGAACACTGAAGCTTTCTTT
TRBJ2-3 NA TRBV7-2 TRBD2 CASSPKAGARLTQYF TGTGCCAGCAGCCCGAAAGCGGGGGCCAGGCTTACGCAGTATTTT
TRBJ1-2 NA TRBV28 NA CASRTQGNYGYTF TGTGCCAGCAGGACCCAGGGGAACTATGGCTACACCTTC
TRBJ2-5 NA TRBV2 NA CASSGPGETQYF TGTGCCAGCAGTGGTCCGGGGGAGACCCAGTACTTC
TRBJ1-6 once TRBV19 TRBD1 CASSIARTGANNSPLHF TGTGCCAGTAGTATAGCCCGGACAGGGGCTAATAATTCACCCCTCCACTTT
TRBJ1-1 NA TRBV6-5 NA CASEFGGMNTEAFF TGTGCCAGCGAGTTTGGGGGGATGAACACTGAAGCTTTCTTT
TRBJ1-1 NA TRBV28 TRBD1 CASRWGTDQNTEAFF TGTGCCAGCAGGTGGGGGACAGATCAGAACACTGAAGCTTTCTTT
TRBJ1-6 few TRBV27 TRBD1 CASRGQGRSPLHF TGTGCCAGCAGAGGACAGGGCCGCTCACCCCTCCACTTT
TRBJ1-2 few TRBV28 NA CASRPTSGQRSYGYTF TGTGCCAGCAGGCCTACCTCAGGACAGCGTTCCTATGGCTACACCTTC
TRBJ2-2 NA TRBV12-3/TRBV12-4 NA CASSRGDTGELFF TGTGCCAGCAGCAGGGGGGACACCGGGGAGCTGTTTTTT
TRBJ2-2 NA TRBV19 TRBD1 CASSIPTGKDTGELFF TGTGCCAGTAGTATCCCGACAGGGAAGGACACCGGGGAGCTGTTTTTT
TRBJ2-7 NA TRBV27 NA CASSSGYSSSEQYF TGTGCCAGCAGCTCAGGGTATTCTAGTTCCGAGCAGTACTTC
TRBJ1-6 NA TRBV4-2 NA CASSQGSGDNSPLHF TGTGCCAGCAGCCAAGGTTCAGGGGACAATTCACCCCTCCACTTT
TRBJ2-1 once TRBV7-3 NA CASSHGTQYEQFF TGTGCCAGCAGCCACGGGACTCAGTATGAGCAGTTCTTC
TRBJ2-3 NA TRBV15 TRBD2 CATTPRLAGGGPDTQYF TGTGCCACAACCCCCAGACTAGCGGGAGGTGGGCCAGATACGCAGTATTTT
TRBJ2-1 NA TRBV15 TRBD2 CATSMLRLAGGNEQFF TGTGCCACCAGCATGCTTCGACTAGCGGGAGGCAATGAGCAGTTCTTC
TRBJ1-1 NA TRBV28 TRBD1 CASVRTGFNTEAFF TGTGCCAGCGTCCGGACAGGGTTCAACACTGAAGCTTTCTTT
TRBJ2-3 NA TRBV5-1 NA CASTPSRGTDTQYF TGCGCCAGCACCCCATCGAGGGGCACAGATACGCAGTATTTT
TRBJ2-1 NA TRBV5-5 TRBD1 CASSLEGATNNEQFF TGTGCCAGCAGCTTAGAGGGGGCTACAAACAATGAGCAGTTCTTC
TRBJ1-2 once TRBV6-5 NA CASTMDRGGYTF TGTGCCAGCACCATGGACCGCGGGGGCTACACCTTC
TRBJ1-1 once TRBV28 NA CASTYFQRPEAFF TGTGCCAGCACCTATTTTCAACGTCCTGAAGCTTTCTTT
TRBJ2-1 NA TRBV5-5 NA CASTPVGSLNEQFF TGTGCCAGCACCCCCGTGGGTAGCCTCAATGAGCAGTTCTTC
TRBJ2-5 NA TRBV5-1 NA CASSPGIGSGEETQYF TGCGCCAGCAGCCCGGGAATCGGGTCGGGGGAGGAGACCCAGTACTTC
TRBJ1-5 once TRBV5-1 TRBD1 CASSLEGRGLNQPQHF TGCGCCAGCAGCTTGGAGGGCAGGGGGCTTAATCAGCCCCAGCATTTT
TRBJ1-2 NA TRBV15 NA CATSRDRAGKGGYTF TGTGCCACCAGCAGAGATCGAGCGGGGAAGGGTGGCTACACCTTC
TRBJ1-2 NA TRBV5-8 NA CASYRITGPLYGYTF TGTGCCAGCTACCGAATCACAGGCCCACTCTATGGCTACACCTTC
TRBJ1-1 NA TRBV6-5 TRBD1 CASSYEGAYEAFF TGTGCCAGCAGTTACGAGGGGGCCTATGAAGCTTTCTTT
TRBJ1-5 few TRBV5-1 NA CASSLPGSGSNQPQHF TGCGCCAGCAGCTTACCGGGGAGTGGCAGCAATCAGCCCCAGCATTTT
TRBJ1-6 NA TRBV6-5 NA CASSSGDISSPLHF TGTGCCAGCTCTAGCGGGGACATTTCTTCACCCCTCCACTTT
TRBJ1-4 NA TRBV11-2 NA CASRPSTGNGKLFF TGTGCCAGCAGGCCCTCTACAGGGAACGGAAAACTGTTTTTT
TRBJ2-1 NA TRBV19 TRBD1 CASTPGQGGNEQFF TGTGCCAGTACACCGGGACAGGGGGGAAATGAGCAGTTCTTC
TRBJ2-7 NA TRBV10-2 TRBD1 CASSERQGNEQYF TGCGCCAGCAGTGAGAGACAGGGGAACGAGCAGTACTTC